These 25 T cell receptor beta chains share one sample of origin, sequenced in a study of T cells in Graves' hyperthyroidism and ophthalmopathy. Amplified regions were TCR beta CDR3 sequences from RNA transcripts. TCR CDR3 regions were first amplified by RT-PCR with HTBI primers. TCRdb used MiXCR to reprocess the multiplex PCR reads, holding one entry per CDR3 protein. The data contain 550,000 to 850,000 distinct CDR3 sequences, 18% of them seen just once; the ten biggest clones take up about a sixth. The sequencing input was blood. These receptors were taken from a woman aged 50 to 60 with Graves' hyperthyroidism that later progressed to Graves' ophthalmopathy.

This clonotype has ten or more counts. V is TRBV11-1 and J is TRBJ1-1; D is perhaps TRBD1 (5 bases). This CDR3 comprises 16 residues. CDR1 SGHAT and CDR2 FQDESV come from the germline V gene (reference sequence). V was clipped by 4 bases and J by 1 base, with 16 bases between them. CDR3 bases: TGTGCCAGCAGCTCCGCCTGGGGCAGACGGAACACTGAAGCTTTCTTT. Amino acid sequence: CASSSAWGRRNTEAFF.

This clonotype occurred many times. This chain connects TRBV6-1 to TRBJ1-1, with D perhaps TRBD1 (5 bases). CDR1 and CDR2 from the germline V gene are MNHNS and SASEGT. V gave up 5 bases and J gave up 4 bases, with 11 bases separating them. There are 13 residues in the CDR3. CDR3 in amino acids: CASSRGSATEAFF. The CDR3 nucleotides are TGTGCCAGCAGTAGGGGTTCGGCCACTGAAGCTTTCTTT.

The J gene is TRBJ2-1, the V gene TRBV6-1; TRBD2 agrees at 7 bases. The CDR3 spans 15 residues. The germline CDR1 and CDR2 sequences are MNHNS and SASEGT. V lost 3 bases, J lost 6 bases, and 8 bases stayed unmatched. The CDR3 region is CASSDPGGIANEQFF. The CDR3 DNA is TGTGCCAGCAGTGATCCGGGGGGAATAGCCAATGAGCAGTTCTTC.

This clonotype was recorded at least ten times. This chain joins TRBV5-1 and TRBJ1-1, with D possibly being TRBD1 (5 bases). CDR3 length: 13 residues. Germline CDR1 reads SGHRS; CDR2 reads YFSETQ. The V gene lost 6 bases and the J gene lost 5 bases, with 14 bases spanning the gap. The CDR3 bases are TGCGCCAGCATGCGGTGGGGCGGGACTGAAGCTTTCTTT. Translated, it gives CASMRWGGTEAFF.

A few counts support this clonotype. The rearrangement links TRBV9 to TRBJ1-2, with TRBD1 matching over 8 bases. The V segment lost 3 bases and the J segment 4 bases; nucleotides outside the gene matches: 8. CDR3 length: 15 amino acids. The germline V gene encodes CDR1 SGDLS and CDR2 YYNGEE. The CDR3 DNA follows: TGTGCCAGCAGCGCGGGGACAGGCACAATCTATGGCTACACCTTC. This translates into CASSAGTGTIYGYTF. Variable domain in full (rest from reference TRBV9 and TRBJ1-2): DSGVTQTPKHLITATGQRVTLRCSPRSGDLSVYWYQQSLDQGLQFLIQYYNGEERAKGNILERFSAQQFPDLHSELNLSSLELGDSALYFCASSAGTGTIYGYTFGSGTRLTVV.

The sample holds many counts of this clonotype. The chain is built from TRBV5-1 and TRBJ1-1; unclear D gene. This CDR3 has 14 residues. V lost 0 bases, J lost 5 bases, and 11 bases lay in between. Per the germline V gene, CDR1 is SGHRS and CDR2 is YFSETQ. CDR3 nucleotides: TGCGCCAGCAGCTTGGTCCAGGTAGGGACTGAAGCTTTCTTT. It specifies CASSLVQVGTEAFF. The variable domain in full, with the rest retrieved from reference TRBV5-1 and TRBJ1-1, is KAGVTQTPRYLIKTRGQQVTLSCSPISGHRSVSWYQQTPGQGLQFLFEYFSETQRNKGNFPGRFSGRQFSNSRSEMNVSTLELGDSALYLCASSLVQVGTEAFFGQGTRLTVV.

This clonotype was detected only a few times. V and J are TRBV20-1 and TRBJ2-1, with TRBD1 matching over 10 bases. Germline CDR1 and CDR2: DFQATT and SNEGSKA (reference sequence). There are 15 residues in the CDR3. The V and J ends lost 2 bases and 5 bases, in that order; junction bases with no gene match: 6. The CDR3 sequence is CSARNPGQGNNEQFF. CDR3 sequence (DNA): TGCAGTGCTAGAAATCCGGGACAGGGGAACAATGAGCAGTTCTTC.

The chain combines TRBV28 with TRBJ1-2; TRBD1 might be the D (5 bases). Germline values: CDR1 MDHEN, CDR2 SYDVKM. The V end was cut by 10 bases, the J end by 6 bases, with 18 bases between. The CDR3 has 13 residues. In DNA, the CDR3 is TGTGCCACGGGGCCTCTTGGGCGAAATGGCTACACCTTC. It encodes CATGPLGRNGYTF.

This clonotype was seen a handful of times. The chain has TRBV11-2 and TRBJ1-3; the D is unclear. CDR3 length: 15 amino acids. Between the trimmed V and J ends, which lost 3 bases and 0 bases, there was a span of 9 bases. Per the germline V gene, CDR1 is SGHAT and CDR2 is FQNNGV. The CDR3 sequence: CASSFQVYSGNTIYF. The CDR3 nucleotides read TGTGCCAGCAGCTTTCAGGTTTACTCTGGAAACACCATATATTTT.

The V call is TRBV19, the J call TRBJ2-1, with 10 bases identical to TRBD2. CDR3 length equals 15 residues. Losses at the gene ends were 3 bases for V and 10 bases for J; bases not matched to a gene: 9. Germline V gives CDR1 LNHDA, CDR2 SQIVND (reference sequence). The CDR3: CASSIASGGDPEQFF. CDR3 nucleotide sequence: TGTGCCAGTAGTATCGCTAGCGGGGGCGACCCGGAGCAGTTCTTC.

Here the CDR3 DNA reads TGCAGCGTTAGACAGGGGTCGGACACCGGGGAGCTGTTTTTT. It codes for CSVRQGSDTGELFF. This rearrangement joins TRBV29-1 to TRBJ2-2; 8 positions agree with TRBD1. The CDR3 totals 14 residues. J lost 3 bases, V lost 5 bases, and 5 bases had no gene match. Looked up from germline, CDR1 is SQVTM and CDR2 is ANQGSEA.

This clonotype was detected many times. This chain uses TRBV11-1 with TRBJ2-1; unclear D gene. The CDR3 runs 14 residues. V shed 3 bases and J shed 4 bases, with 10 bases lying between them. Looked up from germline, CDR1 is SGHAT and CDR2 is FQDESV (reference sequence). The CDR3: CASSFQPKYNEQFF. CDR3 DNA: TGTGCCAGCAGCTTCCAACCGAAATACAATGAGCAGTTCTTC.

At least ten counts were recorded for this clonotype. The chain links TRBV3-1 to TRBJ2-1; D remains unclear. The CDR3 has 13 amino acids. Trimming shortened V by 0 bases and J by 8 bases, and 8 bases separated the two germline ends. Germline loops: CDR1 LGHDT, CDR2 YNNKEL (reference sequence). CDR3 sequence: CASSQEGFDEQFF. CDR3 sequence (DNA): TGTGCCAGCAGCCAAGAAGGGTTCGATGAGCAGTTCTTC.

This clonotype has a handful of counts. The gene calls are TRBV7-2 and TRBJ2-7; 7 nucleotides align to TRBD1. After removal of 5 bases from V and 5 bases from J, the junction contained 15 bases not matched to a gene. Germline CDR1 is SGHTA and CDR2 is FQGNSA. CDR3 length equals 16 residues. CDR3 DNA: TGTGCCAGCAGCGGGACGACAGGGACCTTGCAGCACGAGCAGTACTTC. The encoded protein is CASSGTTGTLQHEQYF.

This clonotype was recorded at least ten times. The V gene is TRBV9, the J gene TRBJ2-1; D unresolved. Trimming took off 3 bases at V and 6 bases at J, with 7 bases between the two ends. The CDR3 has 12 amino acids. Germline V lookup: CDR1 SGDLS, CDR2 YYNGEE. The CDR3 coding sequence is TGTGCCAGCAGCGCGACAAGCAATGAGCAGTTCTTC. Translation: CASSATSNEQFF. Full variable domain (missing parts from reference TRBV9 and TRBJ2-1): DSGVTQTPKHLITATGQRVTLRCSPRSGDLSVYWYQQSLDQGLQFLIQYYNGEERAKGNILERFSAQQFPDLHSELNLSSLELGDSALYFCASSATSNEQFFGPGTRLTVL.

This clonotype was seen at least ten times. The J gene is TRBJ1-4, the V gene TRBV30; D not resolved. Trimming took off 1 base at V and 2 bases at J, with 11 bases between the two ends. The CDR3 covers 15 residues. CDR1 GTSNPN and CDR2 SVGIG come from the germline V gene (reference sequence). In DNA form, the CDR3 reads TGTGCCTGGAGTGGTACTTCGAACACTAATGAAAAACTGTTTTTT. Amino acid sequence: CAWSGTSNTNEKLFF.

The V gene is TRBV5-1, the J gene TRBJ1-2; 10 bases match TRBD1. The germline CDR1 and CDR2 sequences are SGHRS and YFSETQ. The ends lost 0 bases at V and 2 bases at J; junction bases unmatched: 4. The CDR3 has 16 amino acids. CDR3 sequence reads: CASSLDGTGVNYGYTF. CDR3 DNA sequence: TGCGCCAGCAGCTTGGATGGGACAGGGGTAAACTATGGCTACACCTTC.

This clonotype was observed at least ten times. J is TRBJ2-2 and V is TRBV5-1, with a possible D match to TRBD1 (6 bases). Germline V gene data show CDR1 as SGHRS and CDR2 as YFSETQ. Deletions cut 4 bases from V and 0 bases from J, with 13 bases between. The CDR3 extends over 16 amino acids. The CDR3 nucleotides read TGCGCCAGCAGCGGCAGGGGTCGGGCGAACACCGGGGAGCTGTTTTTT. As protein: CASSGRGRANTGELFF.

In its sample, this clonotype was seen many times. The chain carries TRBV20-1 and TRBJ2-3, with 13 bases aligning to TRBD2. V dropped 5 bases and J dropped 8; count of bases not matched to a gene: 10. The CDR3 covers 15 residues. Germline V gene sequence: CDR1 DFQATT, CDR2 SNEGSKA (reference sequence). This chain's CDR3 is CSAPLLAGGEGTQYF. The CDR3, as DNA: TGCAGTGCTCCCCTACTAGCGGGGGGGGAGGGTACGCAGTATTTT.

There are many counts of this clonotype. J is TRBJ1-6 and V is TRBV20-1, with D unresolved. This CDR3 spans 13 amino acids. The V and J ends lost 1 base and 7 bases respectively, with 8 bases between them. Germline V lookup: CDR1 DFQATT, CDR2 SNEGSKA (reference sequence). The CDR3 sequence: CSARVRENSPLHF. CDR3 in DNA: TGCAGTGCTAGAGTCAGAGAGAATTCACCCCTCCACTTT.

This clonotype was detected ten times or more. V is TRBV11-2 and J is TRBJ2-7, with D hard to call. Deletions cut 1 base from V and 0 bases from J, with 7 bases between. The CDR3 extends over 14 amino acids. Germline V gene lookup returns CDR1 SGHAT and CDR2 FQNNGV. CDR3 protein: CASSLALNSYEQYF. The CDR3 bases are TGTGCCAGCAGCTTAGCCTTAAACTCCTACGAGCAGTACTTC.

The chain combines TRBV18 with TRBJ2-3; D remains unclear. The CDR3 covers 12 residues. The ends were cut back, 3 bases at V and 5 bases at J, with 6 bases in the middle. The germline V gene encodes CDR1 KGHSH and CDR2 LQKENI. The DNA for the CDR3 is TGTGCCAGCTCACCGGTCAGAGATACGCAGTATTTT. Protein product: CASSPVRDTQYF.

The chain combines TRBV20-1 with TRBJ2-2; a weak D match, TRBD1 (6 bases). The V gene's germline CDR1 is DFQATT and CDR2 SNEGSKA (reference sequence). The CDR3 is made up of 12 amino acids. V was trimmed by 3 bases and J by 6 bases, leaving 8 bases between them. Here the CDR3 reads CSARQGPGELFF. The CDR3 bases are TGCAGTGCTAGGCAGGGGCCCGGGGAGCTGTTTTTT.

The gene calls are TRBV4-1 and TRBJ1-5, with D maybe TRBD1 (6 bases). From germline, CDR1 is MGHRA and CDR2 YSYEKL. This CDR3 has 12 residues. V was clipped by 8 bases and J by 8 bases, with 13 bases between them. The CDR3 DNA reads as TGCGCCAGCGGGGGCATGGGGGAGCCCCAGCATTTT. Translation: CASGGMGEPQHF.

The CDR3 sequence: CSARVAGGEQFF. CDR3 nucleotide sequence: TGCAGTGCTAGAGTGGCAGGGGGGGAGCAGTTCTTC. The chain is built from TRBV20-1 and TRBJ2-1, with a possible D match to TRBD1 (7 bases). Germline V gene lookup returns CDR1 DFQATT and CDR2 SNEGSKA (reference sequence). V was cut by 1 base and J by 10 bases, with 11 bases left in between. CDR3 size: 12 residues.